These 9 T cell receptor beta chains came from one sample sequenced in a study of OX40 agonist ivuxolimab in advanced cancers. Libraries were prepared by immunoSEQ multiplex PCR; TCRdb keeps only in-frame clonotypes and omits some of them. The sample yields around 84,000 clones, about 84% seen once. Source: CD4+ or CD8+ T cells sorted from blood, taken in a trial of the OX40 agonist ivuxolimab. Receptors originate from an adult with an advanced solid tumor such as melanoma, head and neck, liver or kidney cancer.

This rearrangement joins TRBV5-1 to TRBJ2-2; D is unclear. V shed 7 bases and J shed 1 base, with 11 bases lying between them. Germline V gives CDR1 SGHRS, CDR2 YFSETQ. The CDR3 has 14 residues. CDR3 sequence reads: CASRHQENTGELFF. CDR3 DNA: TGCGCCAGCCGACACCAGGAGAACACCGGGGAGCTGTTTTTT.

This chain connects TRBV7-2 to TRBJ2-7, with D tentatively TRBD2 (6 bases). In germline, CDR1 is SGHTA, CDR2 FQGNSA. The CDR3 is 14 amino acids. V lost 3 bases and J 5 bases, leaving 14 bases between the germline ends. The CDR3 region has the DNA TGTGCCAGCAGCTTCGGGACTCCCAATCACGAGCAGTACTTC. Protein product: CASSFGTPNHEQYF.

This rearrangement joins TRBV30 to TRBJ2-1, with 14 bases that match TRBD2. This CDR3 is built from 17 residues. J lost 6 bases, V lost 2 bases, and 9 bases had no gene match. Germline CDR1 is GTSNPN and CDR2 is SVGIG (reference sequence). This CDR3 reads CAWSRGTSGRRGNEQFF. DNA of the CDR3: TGTGCCTGGAGTCGGGGGACTAGCGGGAGAAGGGGCAATGAGCAGTTCTTC.

This chain links TRBV5-1 with TRBJ2-3; TRBD2 might be the D (6 bases). Germline V CDR1 and CDR2: SGHRS, YFSETQ. This CDR3 has 15 residues. Trimming took off 0 bases at V and 3 bases at J, with 11 bases between the two ends. CDR3 region: CASSLARRVTDTQYF. CDR3 in DNA: TGCGCCAGCAGCTTGGCCCGGAGGGTGACAGATACGCAGTATTTT.

Only one count was recorded for this clone. The chain combines TRBV2 with TRBJ2-7; possible D gene TRBD1, 6 bases. V lost 9 bases and J 3 bases, leaving 9 bases between the germline ends. Germline CDR1 and CDR2: SNHLY and FYNNEI. The CDR3 runs to 11 residues. Written as DNA, the CDR3 is TGTGCCAGTACAGGGTTCTACGAGCAGTACTTC. Translating it yields CASTGFYEQYF.

This clone was seen a single time. The chain is built from TRBV19 and TRBJ2-1; 9 positions agree with TRBD1. Germline-derived CDR1 and CDR2 are LNHDA and SQIVND (reference sequence). The junction had 9 bases not matched to a gene; V was cut back by 6 bases and J by 3 bases. CDR3 length equals 16 residues. CDR3 residues: CASSTTGGPGYNEQFF. Written as DNA, the CDR3 is TGTGCCAGTAGCACCACAGGGGGCCCCGGCTACAATGAGCAGTTCTTC.

The J gene is TRBJ2-5, the V gene TRBV7-2, with 8 bases fitting TRBD1. Germline V lookup: CDR1 SGHTA, CDR2 FQGNSA. V gave up 5 bases and J gave up 4 bases; unmatched junction bases: 0. The CDR3 spans 12 residues. CDR3 DNA sequence: TGTGCCAGCAGCCAGGGGGCAGAGACCCAGTACTTC. It is translated as CASSQGAETQYF.

As DNA, the CDR3 is TGTGCCAGCAGCCCCTATCCGGATGGAAATCAGCCCCAGCATTTT. Its translation is CASSPYPDGNQPQHF. The chain carries TRBV6-7 and TRBJ1-5; no firm D call. TRBV6-7 is designated an ORF whose function remains uncertain. Trimming left V 6 bases short and J 4 bases short, with 16 bases between. The length of the CDR3 is 15 residues.

In DNA form, the CDR3 reads TGCGCCAGCAGCGGGACTAGCGGGAGAAATGAGCAGTTCTTC. Amino acids: CASSGTSGRNEQFF. The rearrangement links TRBV5-1 to TRBJ2-1, with TRBD2 identical over 14 bases. V was pared by 4 bases and J by 7 bases, with 1 base of the junction left unmatched. From germline, CDR1 is SGHRS and CDR2 YFSETQ. This CDR3 comprises 14 residues.